This paragraph covers one T cell receptor beta chain sequence. This specimen belongs to a study of blood T cell repertoires in COVID-19. Across the whole study: Samples taken during acute and convalescent COVID-19 were collected in the United States, Italy and Spain.

Germline CDR1 is SGHRS and CDR2 is YFSETQ. Trimming removed 2 bases from V and 6 bases from J; junction bases left unmatched: 12. The CDR3 is 16 residues long. Clones were read by immunoSEQ multiplex PCR, and TCRdb kept only the in-frame ones, dropping some. The sample contains some 200,000 clones, around three quarters of which appear only once. The sequencing input was peripheral blood. The clonotype originates from a woman in her 70s with acute or convalescent COVID-19. J is TRBJ2-3 and V is TRBV5-1, with 7 bases aligning to TRBD2. The CDR3 DNA reads TGCGCCAGCAGCTTTTTTTCGGCGGGAGAGTCTGATACGCAGTATTTT. Translating it yields CASSFFSAGESDTQYF.